This paragraph reports one T cell receptor beta chain. This CDR3 is built from 13 residues. Germline V lookup: CDR1 SGHRS, CDR2 YFSETQ. The V end lost 0 bases, the J end lost 3 bases, and 4 bases lay between the germline ends. The data originate from a study of T cell responses to AZD1222 COVID-19 vaccine. The assay was immunoSEQ multiplex PCR, and TCRdb's table has in-frame clones only and misses some. Among more than 85,000 clones listed, 86% were seen once. This receptor was taken from an adult in good health. The chain recombines TRBV5-1 with TRBJ1-5; D is uncertain. This specimen consisted of peripheral blood, obtained on day 0 of AZD1222 vaccination. The DNA of the CDR3 is TGCGCCAGCAGCTTGGAGGACAATCAGCCCCAGCATTTT. Translation: CASSLEDNQPQHF.